This T cell receptor beta chain is drawn from a study of a mutant IDH1 vaccine in newly diagnosed glioma (dated by TCRdb to the early 2020s). At the level of the whole study: Vaccination began 4-6 weeks after radiotherapy alone, or alongside temozolomide cycles in the chemotherapy-containing groups. The approximately 30 treated patients were 62.5% male and roughly 40% female, with a mean age of 40.4 years. Before enrollment, patients had received standard therapy of radiotherapy alone, temozolomide alone, or radiochemotherapy with temozolomide; most received the combination. The week-35 safety follow-up was designated visit V12, and the week-47 end of study was designated visit V13. Peripheral blood was collected at six visits: V03 (baseline), V05, V07, V10, V12 and V13. For exploratory analyses, longitudinal TCRB deep sequencing was carried out in about two dozen treated patients wherever samples were available.

To note about this clone: Its antigen specificity is not known. Base quality data are lacking; no much larger clone is found one base away.

Looking up the germline V gene yields CDR1 SGHAT and CDR2 FQNNGV. Counted from cysteine to phenylalanine, this CDR3 has 18 amino acids. Of the read, only the CDR3 DNA is kept; its 54 bases are in frame from base 1. V drops 1 base and J drops 1 base, leaving 16 bases in between. According to the study, the label for this sample's time point signals: week 35, safety follow-up. Each vaccine dose, consisting of 300 ug of a 20-mer mutant IDH1 peptide in Montanide, was administered subcutaneously with topical imiquimod. Eight vaccinations were administered to patients in weeks 1, 3, 5, 7, 11, 15, 19 and 23, corresponding to visits V03 through V10. Newly diagnosed WHO grade 3 or 4 IDH1-mutant astrocytomas showing loss of nuclear ATRX were present in the donors. The samples were drawn from NOA16, a multicentre, single-arm, open-label phase I trial in Germany that tested a mutant IDH1 peptide vaccine in humans for the first time. Genomic DNA for TCRB sequencing was extracted from EDTA blood using the DNeasy Blood and Tissue Kit.

Library creation used the immunoSEQ multiplex PCR assay. Following the manufacturer's protocol, the hsTCRB Kit was used to amplify rearranged TCR beta chain sequences. TCRB libraries were sequenced on an Illumina MiSeq. As for how the authors treated the data: The proprietary platform of the kit vendor was used for demultiplexing, trimming and gene mapping. The table was pulled from immuneACCESS by TCRdb, which kept in-frame rearrangements only. Such tables lose some clones; where checked, under half of the loss comes from unresolved V genes, and the rest has no known cause. D and trimming were read from the DNA, whereas the V and J calls and clone size are those reported in that table. The sample contains about 50,000 clones, 84% of them found a single time. The top ten clones comprise approximately 4% of the sample. Overall study results and their limits: Across multiple MHC alleles, vaccine-induced immune responses were seen in approximately 93% of patients. According to the authors, sample limitations meant that analyses of patient blood samples could not be reproduced. PBMC samples for TCRB deep sequencing were selected based on availability. Pseudoprogression seemed to be unrelated to changes in the top peripheral T cell clonotypes found by TCRB sequencing.

This TCR came from a woman aged 18-35 years with glioma. The sequences come from PBMCs, collected from a glioma patient whose treatment included an IDH1 peptide vaccine. This chain is built from TRBV11-2 and TRBJ2-2; no confident D gene assignment can be made. The CDR3 in this case is CASSLVGRLDGNTGELFF. The DNA sequence is given as TGTGCCAGCAGCTTAGTGGGAAGACTCGACGGGAACACCGGGGAGCTGTTTTTT.